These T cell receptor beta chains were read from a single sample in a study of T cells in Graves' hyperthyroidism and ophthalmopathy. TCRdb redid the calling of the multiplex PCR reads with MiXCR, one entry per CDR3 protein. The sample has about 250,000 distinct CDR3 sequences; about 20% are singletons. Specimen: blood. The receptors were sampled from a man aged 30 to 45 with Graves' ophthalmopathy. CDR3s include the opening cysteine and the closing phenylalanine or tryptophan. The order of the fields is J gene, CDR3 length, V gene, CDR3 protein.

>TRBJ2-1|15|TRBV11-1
CASSLAGTSGFEQFF
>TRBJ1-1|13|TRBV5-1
CASSLDTGTEAFF
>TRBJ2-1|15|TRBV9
CASSVGLAGATEQFF
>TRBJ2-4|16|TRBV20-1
CSASEASGLVKHIQYF
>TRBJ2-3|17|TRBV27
CASSAWTSGGGTDTQYF
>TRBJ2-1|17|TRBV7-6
CASTLKIQGAPYNEQFF
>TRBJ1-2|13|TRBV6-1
CASSVSGDYGYTF
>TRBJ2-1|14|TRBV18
CASSSWGGYNEQFF
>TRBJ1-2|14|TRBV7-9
CASSKRTGEYGYTF
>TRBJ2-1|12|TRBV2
CASSETYNEQFF
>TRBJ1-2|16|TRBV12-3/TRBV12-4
CASSTRLGGANYGYTF